This TCR beta chain came from a study of metastatic and nonmetastatic thyroid tumors. Whole-study results and caveats: It was reportedly found that TCR beta diversity was significantly higher in malignant thyroid tumors than in benign nodules, a difference seen in both blood and tumor samples.

This CDR3 region has 15 residues. Per germline, CDR1 MNHNS and CDR2 SASEGT. After removal of 6 bases from V and 4 bases from J, the junction contained 4 bases not matched to a gene. MiXCR re-clonotyped the PCR reads for TCRdb. Seen here are around 42,000 clones, about 12% observed once, and the top ten hold 9% to 10%. This clone was picked up many times. As yet, its antigen is unknown. Thyroid surgery took place with no prior treatment in any patient. The origin of this receptor is a male donor with papillary thyroid cancer or a benign thyroid nodule (not recorded which). Some clones in this sample may be carry-over from other donors' samples. The gene calls are TRBV6-1 and TRBJ2-5, with 14 nucleotides matching TRBD2. Sequencing was done on a sample of blood. The DNA of the CDR3 is TGTGCCAGCAGCCTCGGGACTAGCGGGAGAGAGACCCAGTACTTC. Translation gives CASSLGTSGRETQYF.